Listed below are T cell receptor beta chains from one sample, sequenced in a study of blood T cell repertoires in COVID-19. Profiling relied on immunoSEQ multiplex PCR, and the TCRdb table lists in-frame clones only, not all of them. The sample has some 220,000 clones, roughly 85% seen once. The specimen was peripheral blood. The receptors here all came from a man aged 50 to 59 with COVID-19, enrolled during active disease. CDR3s include the opening cysteine and the closing phenylalanine or tryptophan. Each record gives: clone size, D gene, J gene, V gene, CDR3 protein, CDR3 DNA. D genes are given only for firm matches. The size entry is marked missing in some rows and otherwise reads once, few, many or a size class.

. | . | TRBJ2-6 | TRBV7-2 | CASSLGVGGYSGANVLTF | TGTGCCAGCAGCTTAGGTGTAGGGGGATACTCTGGGGCCAACGTCCTGACTTTC
. | TRBD2 | TRBJ2-5 | TRBV4-1 | CASSRFVASGETQYF | TGCGCCAGCAGCCGCTTCGTGGCTAGCGGAGAGACCCAGTACTTC
. | TRBD1 | TRBJ2-7 | TRBV4-1 | CASSQDNRGYEQYF | TGCGCCAGCAGCCAAGACAACAGGGGTTACGAGCAGTACTTC
. | TRBD1 | TRBJ2-2 | TRBV18 | CASSPGTGGTGELFF | TGTGCCAGCTCACCAGGGACAGGGGGAACCGGGGAGCTGTTTTTT
. | . | TRBJ1-5 | TRBV6-2/TRBV6-3 | CASSTGHSGQGNQPQHF | TGTGCCAGCAGTACGGGACACTCCGGCCAAGGCAATCAGCCCCAGCATTTT
. | TRBD1 | TRBJ2-1 | TRBV6-2/TRBV6-3 | CASSRPGTAYNEQFF | TGTGCCAGCAGTAGGCCTGGGACAGCATACAATGAGCAGTTCTTC
. | . | TRBJ1-6 | TRBV3-1/TRBV3-2 | CASSQVLTPGRGNSPLHF | TGTGCCAGCAGCCAAGTCTTGACCCCCGGTAGGGGTAATTCACCCCTCCACTTT
. | TRBD1 | TRBJ2-1 | TRBV7-3 | CASSKDRGYNEQFF | TGTGCCAGCAGCAAGGACAGGGGCTACAATGAGCAGTTCTTC
. | TRBD1 | TRBJ1-2 | TRBV5-1 | CASSLGTGDIRYGYTF | TGCGCCAGCAGCTTGGGGACAGGGGATATTCGCTATGGCTACACCTTC
. | TRBD1 | TRBJ1-5 | TRBV2 | CASSEFGTGSNQPQHF | TGTGCCAGCAGTGAATTCGGGACAGGGAGCAATCAGCCCCAGCATTTT
. | . | TRBJ2-7 | TRBV6-2/TRBV6-3 | CASSTTGLATYEQYF | TGTGCCAGCAGTACGACGGGACTCGCCACCTACGAGCAGTACTTC
. | . | TRBJ2-2 | TRBV6-5 | CASSYSTAQGRELFF | TGTGCCAGCAGTTACTCAACCGCTCAGGGCCGGGAGCTGTTTTTT
. | . | TRBJ1-6 | TRBV30 | CAWSPGSHGGSPLHF | TGTGCCTGGAGTCCCGGGAGCCACGGAGGTTCACCCCTCCACTTT
. | . | TRBJ2-3 | TRBV19 | CASSNNQGPTDTQYF | TGTGCCAGTAGTAATAATCAGGGCCCCACAGATACGCAGTATTTT
. | . | TRBJ2-7 | TRBV19 | CASSIGGPGEQYF | TGTGCCAGTAGTATCGGGGGGCCGGGGGAGCAGTACTTC
many | TRBD1 | TRBJ2-7 | TRBV10-3 | CATIGTGGSYEQYF | TGTGCCACCATCGGGACAGGGGGGTCCTACGAGCAGTACTTC
. | TRBD2 | TRBJ2-3 | TRBV13 | CASSRAVAGVGTQYF | TGTGCCAGCAGCCGCGCGGTAGCGGGGGTGGGTACGCAGTATTTT
. | . | TRBJ2-2 | TRBV30 | CALRNYGELFF | TGTGCCTTGCGGAATTATGGGGAGCTGTTTTTT
. | . | TRBJ1-5 | TRBV6-1 | CASSEAGTYQPQHF | TGTGCCAGCAGTGAAGCTGGGACATATCAGCCCCAGCATTTT
once | TRBD2 | TRBJ2-3 | TRBV2 | CASRWASGRGDTQYF | TGTGCCAGCAGGTGGGCTAGCGGGAGGGGAGATACGCAGTATTTT
once | . | TRBJ1-5 | TRBV6-1 | CASSEVGVRHF | TGTGCCAGCAGTGAAGTAGGGGTGAGGCATTTT
. | . | TRBJ2-5 | TRBV7-8 | CASSQDSQGETQYF | TGTGCCAGCAGCCAGGACTCCCAAGGGGAGACCCAGTACTTC
few | TRBD2 | TRBJ2-5 | TRBV5-1 | CASSLGEGRQETQYF | TGCGCCAGCAGCTTGGGGGAGGGGCGCCAAGAGACCCAGTACTTC
. | . | TRBJ1-2 | TRBV2 | CASSVGAGGLANYGYTF | TGTGCCAGCAGTGTGGGTGCAGGAGGGTTGGCTAACTATGGCTACACCTTC
. | . | TRBJ1-4 | TRBV9 | CASSATPTGTNEKLFF | TGTGCCAGCAGCGCTACCCCCACAGGGACAAATGAAAAACTGTTTTTT
. | . | TRBJ2-3 | TRBV5-1 | CASSLFADTQYF | TGCGCCAGCAGCTTGTTTGCGGATACGCAGTATTTT
. | TRBD1 | TRBJ1-4 | TRBV27 | CASSFGQGRGTEKLFF | TGTGCCAGCAGTTTCGGACAGGGAAGGGGCACTGAAAAACTGTTTTTT
. | TRBD2 | TRBJ2-3 | TRBV28 | CASSSPGGATDTQYF | TGTGCCAGCAGTTCCCCCGGGGGGGCCACTGATACGCAGTATTTT
. | . | TRBJ1-1 | TRBV5-1 | CASSFDTGNTEAFF | TGCGCCAGCAGCTTCGATACAGGGAACACTGAAGCTTTCTTT
. | TRBD1 | TRBJ1-5 | TRBV10-2 | CASGGQGAHQPQHF | TGCGCCAGCGGGGGACAGGGGGCGCATCAGCCCCAGCATTTT
. | . | TRBJ1-1 | TRBV5-1 | CASSLDEGRNTEAFF | TGCGCCAGCAGCTTGGATGAGGGCAGGAACACTGAAGCTTTCTTT
. | . | TRBJ2-1 | TRBV7-8 | CASNLTGTWFLNEQFF | TGTGCCAGCAACTTAACCGGTACTTGGTTTTTGAATGAGCAGTTCTTC
. | . | TRBJ1-6 | TRBV13 | CASSLGPQGNSPLHF | TGTGCCAGCAGCTTAGGCCCTCAGGGAAATTCACCCCTCCACTTT
. | TRBD1 | TRBJ1-2 | TRBV7-3 | CASSLSSDRGSGYTF | TGTGCCAGCAGCTTAAGCTCGGACAGGGGTTCTGGCTACACCTTC
. | . | TRBJ1-5 | TRBV27 | CASSLQGHYSNQPQHF | TGTGCCAGCAGTTTACAAGGCCACTATAGCAATCAGCCCCAGCATTTT
. | . | TRBJ1-2 | TRBV19 | CASRVAQSTLYGYTF | TGTGCCAGTAGAGTCGCCCAGTCGACTCTCTATGGCTACACCTTC
few | TRBD1 | TRBJ1-6 | TRBV10-3 | CAISESGQDNSPLHF | TGTGCCATCAGTGAGTCGGGACAGGATAATTCACCCCTCCACTTT
. | . | TRBJ1-3 | TRBV7-8 | CASRMGGPGNTIYF | TGTGCCAGCAGGATGGGAGGGCCCGGAAACACCATATATTTT
. | . | TRBJ1-2 | TRBV30 | CAWSRQRYGYTF | TGTGCCTGGAGTAGACAGCGCTATGGCTACACCTTC
. | TRBD2 | TRBJ2-5 | TRBV6-2/TRBV6-3 | CASSPVGGAGDETQYF | TGTGCCAGCAGTCCCGTGGGGGGAGCGGGGGACGAGACCCAGTACTTC
. | . | TRBJ2-2 | TRBV3-1/TRBV3-2 | CASSSEPGHRNTGELFF | TGTGCCAGCAGCTCCGAGCCGGGACATCGGAACACCGGGGAGCTGTTTTTT
. | TRBD2 | TRBJ2-3 | TRBV9 | CASSGRLAGYTDTQYF | TGTGCCAGCAGCGGAAGACTAGCGGGATACACAGATACGCAGTATTTT
. | . | TRBJ1-4 | TRBV11-2 | CASSLAVGNNEKLFF | TGTGCCAGCAGCTTAGCTGTCGGTAACAATGAAAAACTGTTTTTT
. | TRBD1 | TRBJ1-6 | TRBV19 | CASSILGQGGNSPLHF | TGTGCCAGTAGTATATTGGGACAGGGGGGTAATTCACCCCTCCACTTT
few | TRBD1 | TRBJ1-6 | TRBV5-1 | CASSAGQGADSPLHF | TGCGCCAGCAGCGCCGGACAGGGAGCTGATTCACCCCTCCACTTT
. | TRBD2 | TRBJ2-7 | TRBV5-4 | CASSLGLASGGEQYF | TGTGCCAGCAGCCTAGGACTAGCCTCAGGAGGCGAGCAGTACTTC
. | . | TRBJ2-7 | TRBV7-7 | CASSLSTGRDYEQYF | TGTGCTAGCAGCTTATCAACGGGCAGGGACTACGAGCAGTACTTC
once | TRBD2 | TRBJ2-5 | TRBV4-2 | CASSPGGNQETQYF | TGTGCCAGCAGCCCGGGGGGAAACCAAGAGACCCAGTACTTC
. | TRBD2 | TRBJ2-3 | TRBV7-2 | CASSLARAGGPDTQYF | TGTGCCAGCAGCTTAGCGCGGGCGGGGGGGCCAGATACGCAGTATTTT
. | TRBD2 | TRBJ2-7 | TRBV28 | CASTPGGIHEQYF | TGTGCCAGCACCCCGGGGGGAATCCACGAGCAGTACTTC
once | . | TRBJ1-2 | TRBV24-1 | CATSDSGRGVGGYTF | TGTGCCACCAGTGACTCGGGACGGGGGGTTGGTGGCTACACCTTC
few | TRBD1 | TRBJ1-2 | TRBV11-1 | CASSRDRDYGYTF | TGTGCCAGCAGCCGGGACAGGGACTATGGCTACACCTTC
. | . | TRBJ2-7 | TRBV3-1/TRBV3-2 | CASSQDPESSYEQYF | TGTGCCAGCAGCCAAGACCCCGAGAGCTCCTACGAGCAGTACTTC
. | . | TRBJ2-6 | TRBV9 | CASSTWDTFSGGANVLTF | TGTGCCAGCAGCACGTGGGACACCTTCTCGGGAGGGGCCAACGTCCTGACTTTC
. | TRBD1 | TRBJ1-1 | TRBV4-3 | CASSPTGRNTEAFF | TGCGCCAGCAGCCCGACAGGGAGAAACACTGAAGCTTTCTTT
. | . | TRBJ1-1 | TRBV2 | CASTGVTEAFF | TGTGCCAGCACAGGGGTCACTGAAGCTTTCTTT
. | . | TRBJ1-2 | TRBV6-2/TRBV6-3 | CASSTAADYGYTF | TGTGCCAGCAGTACCGCGGCAGACTATGGCTACACCTTC
. | TRBD2 | TRBJ2-1 | TRBV7-9 | CASSGGVTYNEQFF | TGTGCCAGCAGCGGGGGGGTAACCTACAATGAGCAGTTCTTC
few | TRBD2 | TRBJ2-5 | TRBV18 | CASSPPSGGSRETQYF | TGTGCCAGCTCACCACCATCCGGGGGGAGTCGGGAGACCCAGTACTTC